These T cell receptor beta chains were read from a single sample in a study of a mutant IDH1 vaccine in newly diagnosed glioma. Repertoires were generated with immunoSEQ multiplex PCR, while TCRdb's copy carries only in-frame clones and drops some. This table has under 60,000 clones, 76% appearing once. Antigens of these TCRs are unknown. The specimen was PBMCs, collected from a glioma patient whose treatment included an IDH1 peptide vaccine. The receptors stem from a woman aged 40 to 55 with glioma. Some clones in this sample may be carry-over from other donors' samples. Each CDR3 is given with its conserved first and last residue. D genes are given only for firm matches. Rows may omit the clone size; those that give it use once, few, many or a size class.

TRBJ1-1,.,TRBV7-2,.,CASSYDSLNTEAFF,TGTGCCAGCAGCTACGACAGCCTGAACACTGAAGCTTTCTTT
TRBJ2-7,.,TRBV2,.,CASRKQGSSSYEQYF,TGTGCCAGCAGAAAACAGGGAAGTAGCTCCTACGAGCAGTACTTC
TRBJ2-3,.,TRBV15,.,CATSRDQGSIGSTDTQYF,TGTGCCACCAGCAGAGACCAAGGGTCAATCGGGAGCACAGATACGCAGTATTTT
TRBJ1-5,.,TRBV7-9,.,CASSFDNQPQHF,TGTGCCAGCAGCTTCGATAATCAGCCCCAGCATTTT
TRBJ2-2,.,TRBV6-1,.,CASSELTGNTGELFF,TGTGCCAGCAGTGAACTCACGGGGAACACCGGGGAGCTGTTTTTT
TRBJ1-4,.,TRBV15,TRBD1,CATSTRQGDEKLFF,TGTGCCACCAGCACCCGACAGGGGGATGAAAAACTGTTTTTT
TRBJ1-2,.,TRBV6-5,.,CASSYGGPANYGYTF,TGTGCCAGCAGTTACGGAGGGCCAGCTAACTATGGCTACACCTTC
TRBJ1-1,once,TRBV30,TRBD1,CAWKQGGVNTEAFF,TGTGCCTGGAAACAGGGGGGGGTGAACACTGAGGCTTTCTTT
TRBJ1-1,few,TRBV4-3,.,CASSQEIAVTEAFF,TGCGCCAGCAGCCAAGAGATTGCCGTCACTGAAGCTTTCTTT
TRBJ1-5,.,TRBV7-2,TRBD1,CASTPGTGTGVQHF,TGTGCCAGCACCCCCGGGACCGGGACAGGGGTCCAGCATTTT
TRBJ2-1,.,TRBV2,.,CASSGGRAGGYNEQFF,TGTGCCAGCAGCGGGGGGCGGGCAGGGGGTTACAATGAGCAGTTCTTC
TRBJ2-7,.,TRBV5-4,TRBD2,CASSRTSGGAYEQYF,TGTGCCAGCAGCCGGACTAGCGGGGGTGCCTACGAGCAGTACTTC
TRBJ2-5,.,TRBV5-1,.,CASSSQGFWVETQYF,TGCGCCAGCAGCTCACAGGGTTTCTGGGTGGAGACCCAGTACTTC
TRBJ2-7,.,TRBV5-1,.,CASTRWSPYEQYF,TGCGCCAGCACCCGGTGGTCTCCGTACGAGCAGTACTTC
TRBJ1-2,few,TRBV4-2,.,CASSQVVDTNYGYTF,TGTGCCAGCAGCCAAGTCGTCGACACTAACTATGGCTACACCTTC
TRBJ2-7,.,TRBV2,.,CASSVDRFGDEQYF,TGTGCCAGCAGCGTAGACAGGTTTGGCGACGAGCAGTACTTC
TRBJ2-3,.,TRBV7-2,.,CASSARQGGSTDTQYF,TGTGCCAGCAGCGCCAGACAGGGAGGTAGCACAGATACGCAGTATTTT
TRBJ1-1,.,TRBV10-3,TRBD1,CAIGQGADAEAFF,TGTGCCATCGGACAGGGGGCGGACGCTGAAGCTTTCTTT
TRBJ1-1,.,TRBV29-1,TRBD1,CSARQGAKTEAFF,TGCAGCGCCCGACAGGGGGCGAAAACTGAAGCTTTCTTT
TRBJ2-7,.,TRBV2,.,CASTEGPGYPTYEQYF,TGTGCCAGCACCGAAGGGCCAGGGTATCCCACCTACGAGCAGTACTTC
TRBJ2-7,.,TRBV9,.,CASSVGSMGDEQYF,TGTGCCAGCAGCGTAGGTTCCATGGGGGACGAGCAGTACTTC
TRBJ2-4,once,TRBV25-1,.,CASSGQFGIQYF,TGTGCCAGCAGTGGACAGTTTGGCATTCAGTACTTC
TRBJ2-3,.,TRBV14,.,CASSPRDPGTDTQYF,TGTGCCAGCAGCCCACGGGACCCTGGGACAGATACGCAGTATTTT
TRBJ2-5,.,TRBV7-8,TRBD1,CASSLDRGETQYF,TGTGCCAGCAGCTTAGACAGGGGAGAGACCCAGTACTTC
TRBJ2-3,few,TRBV6-5,.,CASRVLDTQYF,TGTGCCAGCAGGGTCCTAGATACGCAGTATTTT
TRBJ2-5,.,TRBV7-6,TRBD1,CASSLGQGHETQYF,TGTGCCAGCAGCTTAGGACAGGGGCATGAGACCCAGTACTTC
TRBJ2-7,.,TRBV6-5,.,CASMPSGTLYEQYF,TGTGCCAGCATGCCCTCCGGGACTCTCTACGAGCAGTACTTC
TRBJ2-7,.,TRBV25-1,TRBD1,CASRTGTYEQYF,TGTGCCAGCCGGACAGGGACCTACGAGCAGTACTTC
TRBJ1-5,.,TRBV6-6,TRBD1,CASGQGAGQPQHF,TGTGCCAGCGGACAGGGGGCAGGCCAGCCCCAGCATTTT
TRBJ1-4,.,TRBV30,TRBD1,CAIGTGVLNEKLFF,TGTGCCATTGGGACAGGGGTGCTAAATGAAAAACTGTTTTTT
TRBJ2-7,.,TRBV7-2,.,CASSLGGASYEQYF,TGTGCCAGCAGCTTAGGGGGGGCATCCTACGAGCAGTACTTC
TRBJ2-5,.,TRBV4-1,TRBD2,CASSVTSGVQETQYF,TGCGCCAGCAGCGTGACTAGCGGAGTGCAAGAGACCCAGTACTTC
TRBJ2-3,.,TRBV2,.,CASSLERPSTDTQYF,TGTGCCAGCAGTCTTGAGAGGCCTAGCACAGATACGCAGTATTTT
TRBJ1-5,few,TRBV7-2,.,CASRRTASNQPQHF,TGTGCCAGCAGGCGGACAGCCAGCAATCAGCCCCAGCATTTT
TRBJ1-5,.,TRBV5-1,.,CASSPTGLNQPQHF,TGCGCCAGCAGCCCGACAGGATTGAATCAGCCCCAGCATTTT
TRBJ1-5,.,TRBV6-1,.,CASSEEHRVSNQPQHF,TGTGCCAGCAGTGAAGAGCACCGTGTGAGCAATCAGCCCCAGCATTTT
TRBJ2-7,.,TRBV7-2,TRBD2,CASSWPGGYEQYF,TGTGCCAGCAGCTGGCCGGGGGGGTACGAGCAGTACTTC
TRBJ1-5,.,TRBV19,.,CASSIGPLPQHF,TGTGCCAGTAGTATTGGCCCCTTGCCCCAGCATTTT
TRBJ2-3,.,TRBV5-1,.,CASSLEGSTDTQYF,TGCGCCAGCAGCTTGGAGGGTAGCACAGATACGCAGTATTTT
TRBJ1-2,.,TRBV4-1,.,CASSQDRTAGYTF,TGCGCCAGCAGCCAAGATAGGACAGCCGGCTACACCTTC
TRBJ2-1,.,TRBV29-1,.,CSVGGAGVSNEQFF,TGCAGCGTTGGAGGGGCAGGGGTATCGAATGAGCAGTTCTTC
TRBJ1-2,.,TRBV4-1,TRBD1,CASSPRGDRYGYTF,TGCGCCAGCAGCCCCAGGGGGGATCGCTATGGCTACACCTTC
TRBJ2-2,once,TRBV9,TRBD1,CASSVPGQGTNTGELFF,TGTGCCAGCAGCGTCCCGGGACAGGGGACGAACACCGGGGAGCTGTTTTTT
TRBJ1-2,.,TRBV5-1,.,CASSFGQDYGYTF,TGCGCCAGCAGCTTTGGTCAGGATTATGGCTACACCTTC
TRBJ2-7,.,TRBV2,TRBD1,CASGPRDRGRGQYF,TGTGCCAGCGGTCCCCGGGACAGGGGGCGCGGGCAGTACTTC
TRBJ1-1,.,TRBV4-1,.,CASSQDRWEWWTEAFF,TGCGCCAGCAGCCAAGATAGGTGGGAGTGGTGGACTGAAGCTTTCTTT
TRBJ2-7,once,TRBV27,.,CASSLSPAGGHYEQYF,TGTGCCAGCAGTTTATCCCCGGCAGGGGGGCACTACGAGCAGTACTTC
TRBJ1-4,.,TRBV5-6,TRBD1,CASSSGQLKLFF,TGTGCCAGCAGCTCGGGACAGCTTAAACTGTTTTTT